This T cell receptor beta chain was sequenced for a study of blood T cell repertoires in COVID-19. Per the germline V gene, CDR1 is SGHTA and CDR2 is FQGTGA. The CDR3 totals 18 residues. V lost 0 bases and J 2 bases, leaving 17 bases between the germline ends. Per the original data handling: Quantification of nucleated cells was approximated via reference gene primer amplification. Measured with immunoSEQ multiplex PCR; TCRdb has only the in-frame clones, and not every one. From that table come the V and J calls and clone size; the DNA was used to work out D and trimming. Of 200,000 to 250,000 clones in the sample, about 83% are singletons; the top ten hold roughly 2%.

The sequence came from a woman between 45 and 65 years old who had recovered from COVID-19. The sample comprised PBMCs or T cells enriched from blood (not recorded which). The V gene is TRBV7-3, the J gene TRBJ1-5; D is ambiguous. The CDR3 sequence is CASSLTDRFQDRNQPQHF. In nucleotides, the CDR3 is TGTGCCAGCAGCTTAACGGATCGGTTTCAGGATCGCAATCAGCCCCAGCATTTT. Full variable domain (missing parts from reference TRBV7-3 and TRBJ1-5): GAGVSQTPSNKVTEKGKYVELRCDPISGHTALYWYRQSLGQGPEFLIYFQGTGAADDSGLPNDRFFAVRPEGSVSTLKIQRTERGDSAVYLCASSLTDRFQDRNQPQHFGDGTRLSIL.